The rows below give T cell receptor beta chains drawn from one sample of a study of blood T cell repertoires in COVID-19. Some clones are missing from TCRdb's copy, which holds only in-frame ones; the method was immunoSEQ multiplex PCR. This table holds a few hundred thousand clones, about 80% found once. Sequences were obtained from peripheral blood. These receptors originate from a woman aged 25 to 39 who had recovered from COVID-19. Both conserved end residues are part of each CDR3. D genes are given only for firm matches. Clone size is not always given. Where it is, it says once, few, many or a class for expanded clones.

>TRBJ2-2|NA|TRBV28|TRBD1
CASLVGGQGMGGTGELFF
TGTGCCAGCCTCGTAGGTGGACAGGGTATGGGGGGCACCGGGGAGCTGTTTTTT
>TRBJ2-7|NA|TRBV29-1|TRBD2
CSVSPGLGRDEQYF
TGCAGCGTTTCCCCGGGACTAGGAAGGGACGAGCAGTACTTC
>TRBJ2-1|once|TRBV5-4|NA
CASSLTGNEQFF
TGTGCCAGCAGCTTAACGGGCAATGAGCAGTTCTTC
>TRBJ2-7|NA|TRBV30|NA
CAWSVQGVPPTYEQYF
TGTGCCTGGAGTGTACAGGGAGTCCCTCCCACCTACGAGCAGTACTTC
>TRBJ2-3|NA|TRBV7-3|NA
CASSSQGGADTQYF
TGTGCCAGCAGTTCCCAAGGGGGTGCAGATACGCAGTATTTT
>TRBJ2-2|once|TRBV28|TRBD2
CASCGRESGELFF
TGTGCCAGCTGCGGGAGGGAAAGCGGGGAGCTGTTTTTT
>TRBJ2-1|once|TRBV24-1|TRBD1
CATSGDRGRGINEQFF
TGTGCCACCAGTGGGGACAGAGGGCGAGGAATAAATGAGCAGTTCTTC
>TRBJ1-5|NA|TRBV19|TRBD1
CASSIGTGEVDQPQHF
TGTGCCAGTAGTATAGGGACAGGGGAAGTTGATCAGCCCCAGCATTTT
>TRBJ1-5|NA|TRBV4-1|NA
CASSQGQYNQPQHF
TGCGCCAGCAGCCAAGGGCAGTACAATCAGCCCCAGCATTTT
>TRBJ2-3|NA|TRBV6-4|NA
CASSASILCTDTQYF
TGTGCCAGCAGCGCTAGCATTCTATGCACAGATACGCAGTATTTT
>TRBJ2-3|NA|TRBV10-3|TRBD2
CAISESLAGGSDTQYF
TGTGCCATCAGTGAGTCATTAGCGGGAGGGTCAGATACGCAGTATTTT
>TRBJ2-5|NA|TRBV28|NA
CASSLGSEITYF
TGTGCCAGCAGTTTAGGTAGCGAAATAACGTACTTC
>TRBJ1-2|NA|TRBV15|NA
CATSREGEGHLPGIYGYTF
TGTGCCACCAGCAGAGAGGGGGAGGGACACCTACCGGGAATCTATGGCTACACCTTC
>TRBJ2-1|few|TRBV19|TRBD2
CASSRFGTSNPNEQFF
TGTGCCAGTAGCCGATTCGGGACTAGCAATCCCAATGAGCAGTTCTTC
>TRBJ1-2|NA|TRBV29-1|TRBD1
CSGGGQGAWYTF
TGCAGCGGCGGAGGACAGGGGGCATGGTACACCTTC
>TRBJ1-5|few|TRBV6-5|NA
CASSPLNQPQHF
TGTGCCAGCAGCCCCCTCAATCAGCCCCAGCATTTT
>TRBJ2-1|NA|TRBV5-1|NA
CASSSSSPNEQFF
TGCGCCAGCAGCTCGAGTTCCCCCAATGAGCAGTTCTTC
>TRBJ1-2|NA|TRBV5-6|NA
CASSLGGTNYGYTF
TGTGCCAGCAGCTTAGGCGGAACTAACTATGGCTACACCTTC
>TRBJ2-6|NA|TRBV5-4|TRBD2
CASSPGTSGRYGANVLTF
TGTGCCAGCAGCCCCGGGACTAGCGGGAGGTATGGGGCCAACGTCCTGACTTTC
>TRBJ2-7|NA|TRBV27|TRBD2
CATGTTLYEQYF
TGTGCCACTGGGACTACCCTATACGAGCAGTACTTC
>TRBJ1-1|NA|TRBV11-3|NA
CASSFRGNTEAFF
TGTGCCAGCAGCTTTCGAGGGAACACTGAAGCTTTCTTT
>TRBJ2-3|few|TRBV5-1|NA
CASSVRQATDTQYF
TGCGCCAGCAGCGTACGCCAAGCCACAGATACGCAGTATTTT
>TRBJ2-3|NA|TRBV6-6|TRBD1
CASSYSSGQKADTQYF
TGTGCCAGCAGTTACTCATCGGGACAGAAGGCAGATACGCAGTATTTT
>TRBJ1-1|few|TRBV9|NA
CASSVGGGTNTEAFF
TGTGCCAGCAGCGTAGGTGGAGGAACGAACACTGAAGCTTTCTTT
>TRBJ2-1|NA|TRBV20-1|TRBD2
CGGVGDNEQFF
TGCGGGGGGGTAGGCGACAATGAGCAGTTCTTC
>TRBJ2-1|NA|TRBV6-6|NA
CASTQRETTYNEQFF
TGTGCCAGCACCCAGAGGGAGACCACATACAATGAGCAGTTCTTC
>TRBJ1-6|NA|TRBV5-1|TRBD1
CASSPGGRESPLHF
TGCGCCAGCAGCCCAGGGGGAAGGGAATCACCCCTCCACTTT
>TRBJ2-2|NA|TRBV2|NA
CASRWQGNTGELFF
TGTGCCAGCAGGTGGCAGGGAAACACCGGGGAGCTGTTTTTT
>TRBJ1-4|NA|TRBV7-2|NA
CASSLYRRGRVEKLFF
TGTGCCAGCAGCTTATATCGGCGTGGCCGGGTTGAAAAACTGTTTTTT
>TRBJ2-7|NA|TRBV5-4|TRBD2
CASSTKAGGGYEQYF
TGTGCCAGCAGCACCAAAGCGGGAGGGGGGTACGAGCAGTACTTC
>TRBJ2-2|NA|TRBV7-9|NA
CASSFYQGRDVNTGELFF
TGTGCCAGCAGCTTCTATCAGGGGCGAGATGTGAACACCGGGGAGCTGTTTTTT
>TRBJ1-3|NA|TRBV11-2|TRBD1
CASSLDRTGTGNTIYF
TGTGCCAGCAGCTTAGATCGGACAGGGACTGGAAACACCATATATTTT
>TRBJ1-2|NA|TRBV5-6|TRBD1
CASSLSLQGDGYTF
TGTGCCAGCAGCTTATCGTTACAGGGGGATGGCTACACCTTC
>TRBJ1-4|NA|TRBV10-3|TRBD1
CAISGGQGSEKLFF
TGTGCCATCAGCGGGGGACAGGGAAGTGAAAAACTGTTTTTT
>TRBJ2-2|NA|TRBV30|TRBD1
CVLQGPPHTGELFF
TGTGTTCTACAGGGGCCGCCCCACACCGGGGAGCTGTTTTTT
>TRBJ2-2|few|TRBV5-1|NA
CASRGAGELFF
TGCGCCAGCAGAGGGGCCGGGGAGCTGTTTTTT